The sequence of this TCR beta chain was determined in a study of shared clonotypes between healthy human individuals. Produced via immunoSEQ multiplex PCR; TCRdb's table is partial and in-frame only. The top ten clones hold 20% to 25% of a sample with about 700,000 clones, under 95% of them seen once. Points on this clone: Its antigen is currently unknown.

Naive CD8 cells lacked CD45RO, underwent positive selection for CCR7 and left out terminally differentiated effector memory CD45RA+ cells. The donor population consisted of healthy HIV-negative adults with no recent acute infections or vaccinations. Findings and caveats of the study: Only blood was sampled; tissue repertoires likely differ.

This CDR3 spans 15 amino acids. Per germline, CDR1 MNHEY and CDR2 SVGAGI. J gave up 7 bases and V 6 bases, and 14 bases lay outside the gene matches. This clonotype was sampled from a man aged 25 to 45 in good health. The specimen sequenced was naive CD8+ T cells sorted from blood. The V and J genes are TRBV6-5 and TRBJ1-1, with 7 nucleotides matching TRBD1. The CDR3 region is CASSPYELGQSEAFF. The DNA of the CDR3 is TGTGCCAGCAGCCCCTACGAATTGGGACAGAGTGAAGCTTTCTTT.